This T cell receptor beta chain was sequenced in a study of blood T cell repertoires in COVID-19. Whole-study context: COVID-19 samples, acute and convalescent, were from the United States, Italy and Spain. T cells, B-cell-depleted T cells, or PBMCs provided the cDNA or gDNA that served as material.

The germline gives CDR1 SGHRS, CDR2 YFSETQ. J was trimmed by 0 bases and V by 1 base; bases with no gene match: 3. This CDR3 is built from 16 residues. Those enrolled in Seattle joined during active infection and were followed longitudinally afterward. Under the authors' procedure: Estimates of nucleated cell counts were drawn from the amplification of reference gene primers. Libraries were prepared by immunoSEQ multiplex PCR; TCRdb keeps only in-frame clonotypes and omits some of them. The V and J calls and clone size are taken from that table; D and trimming were inferred from the DNA. This table holds approximately 250,000 clones, nearly 95% found once.

Sequenced: peripheral blood. The TCR originated in a man under 40 with COVID-19, enrolled during active disease. The chain links TRBV5-1 to TRBJ2-2; 7 bases are a match to TRBD1. The CDR3 nucleotides are TGCGCCAGCAGCTTGAAGGGGGCCGCGAACACCGGGGAGCTGTTTTTT. Its translation is CASSLKGAANTGELFF.